The source of this TCR beta chain is a study of T cells after yellow fever vaccination. V gave up 3 bases and J gave up 4 bases, with 9 bases separating them. The CDR3 totals 13 residues. To note about this clonotype: Antigen specificity is unknown.

TCRdb processed the 5' RACE reads anew with MiXCR; each CDR3 protein has one entry. The top ten hold 15% to 20% of the sample, which has about 350,000 distinct CDR3 sequences, less than 9.5% seen once. Findings and limits, study-wide: A large majority of primary-vaccination clones showed up again after the booster (approximately 96% CD4, roughly 88% CD8).

The material sequenced was PBMCs, taken around 45 days after the first yellow fever vaccination. This rearrangement joins TRBV12-3 or TRBV12-4 to TRBJ1-2; D gene uncertain. The source of this sequence is a man in his late teens or twenties who received the YFV17D yellow fever vaccine. CDR3 DNA sequence: TGTGCCAGCAGTTTTTTGTCGGTCTATGGCTACACCTTC. Protein: CASSFLSVYGYTF.